Given below is one T cell receptor beta chain in context. The antigen remains unidentified. Timing groups of about 4 and about 12 weeks for second doses were pooled. The CDR3 sequence is 12 residues long. Germline CDR1 and CDR2: GTSNPN and SVGIG (reference sequence). Trimming took off 2 bases at V and 7 bases at J, with 11 bases between the two ends. This record comes from a study of T cell responses to AZD1222 COVID-19 vaccine. Study outcomes and limitations: No day 14 peak samples; only post-peak repertoires were characterized. Nearly half of spike-specific TCRs reportedly target unmutated variant regions. It should be noted that donors were predominantly white British and more often female, and clonal diversity was possibly underestimated.

Repertoires were generated with immunoSEQ multiplex PCR, while TCRdb's copy carries only in-frame clones and drops some. The data show roughly 150,000 clones, with roughly 89% seen just once and around 0.99% held by the top ten. The origin of this receptor is an adult who received the AZD1222 COVID-19 vaccine. The sequenced sample was peripheral blood, obtained 28 days after the second AZD1222 dose. This chain links TRBV30 with TRBJ2-5; D call uncertain. DNA of the CDR3: TGTGCCTGGAGTTCTGGGATTGGGACCCAGTACTTC. Its protein product is CAWSSGIGTQYF.